This T cell receptor (beta chain) was retrieved from a study of shared clonotypes between healthy human individuals. Free of recent acute infections or vaccinations, the donors were healthy HIV-negative adults. Study-wide findings and caveats: Memory subsets generally showed lower estimated richness than naive subsets.

Concerning this clone itself: Its antigen is unknown.

With 1 base clipped from V and 1 base from J, the junction kept 6 bases outside the gene matches. CDR1 and CDR2 (germline): MGHRA, YSYEKL. The length of the CDR3 is 17 residues. In the original analysis: Junction-only immunoSEQ sequences carried no quality scores, so filtering differed. Profiled with immunoSEQ multiplex PCR; TCRdb holds only in-frame clones, not every one. V and J calls and clone size are as listed in that table; D and trimming were resolved from the DNA. The top ten clones hold over 0.12% of a sample with 2,500,000 or so clones, around nine tenths of them seen once. The chain joins TRBV4-1 to TRBJ2-3; 9 bases agree with TRBD2. Sequencing was done on a sample of naive CD4+ T cells sorted from blood. Documented subset: CD45RA+ positively selected. The receptor's source is a man younger than 30 in good health. Written as DNA, the CDR3 is TGCGCCAGCAGCCAAGTCCCAGCGGGGGGACGCACAGATACGCAGTATTTT. Translation: CASSQVPAGGRTDTQYF.